Following are 26 T cell receptor beta chains from one sample sequenced in a study of blood T cell repertoires in COVID-19. Profiled with immunoSEQ multiplex PCR; TCRdb holds only in-frame clones, not every one. In the table there are a few hundred thousand clones, about 90% of which are singletons. The sequenced sample was peripheral blood. The receptors shown here come from a man younger than 35 with active or convalescent COVID-19.

In this sample, this clone turned up once. The CDR3 spells CASSLASTYEQFF. DNA for the CDR3: TGTGCCAGCAGTTTGGCTAGCACCTATGAGCAGTTCTTC. V gene TRBV28 combines with J gene TRBJ2-1, with a weak D call TRBD2 (5 bases). V lost 3 bases and J 8 bases, leaving 11 bases between the germline ends. Germline V gives CDR1 MDHEN, CDR2 SYDVKM. The CDR3 consists of 13 residues.

The rearrangement links TRBV28 to TRBJ1-2, with D possibly matching TRBD1 (5 bases). Germline-derived CDR1 and CDR2 are MDHEN and SYDVKM. V was trimmed by 8 bases and J by 4 bases, leaving 14 bases between them. The CDR3 consists of 13 residues. Here the CDR3 reads CASFHGTLYGYTF. CDR3 sequence (DNA): TGTGCCAGCTTCCATGGGACTCTCTATGGCTACACCTTC.

The genes are TRBV10-3 and TRBJ2-3; 7 bases are shared with TRBD2. V was pared by 4 bases and J by 4 bases, with 5 bases of the junction left unmatched. The CDR3 runs 14 residues. CDR1 and CDR2 from the germline V gene are ENHRY and SYGVKD. DNA of the CDR3: TGTGCCATCAGTGTTCGGCTAGCGGCAGATACGCAGTATTTT. Encoded protein: CAISVRLAADTQYF.

The DNA for the CDR3 is TGTGCCAGCAGCCTGACGCAGGGTTCCTACAATGAGCAGTTCTTC. Its translation is CASSLTQGSYNEQFF. J is TRBJ2-1 and V is TRBV7-9; D is perhaps TRBD1 (5 bases). Trimming took 5 bases from V and 1 from J, leaving 12 bases between them. The germline V gene has CDR1 SEHNR and CDR2 FQNEAQ (reference sequence). The CDR3 runs 15 residues.

This chain connects TRBV5-1 to TRBJ2-7; possibly TRBD1 for D (6 bases). Germline CDR1 SGHRS, CDR2 YFSETQ. The CDR3 has 12 residues. V was clipped by 0 bases and J by 12 bases, with 13 bases between them. The chain's CDR3 is CASSLVRQGWYF. CDR3 in DNA: TGCGCCAGCAGCTTGGTACGTCAGGGGTGGTACTTC.

This chain connects TRBV7-9 to TRBJ2-5, with 15 bases aligning to TRBD2. From germline, CDR1 is SEHNR and CDR2 FQNEAQ (reference sequence). The CDR3 contains 18 residues. V shed 2 bases and J 2 bases; nucleotides not matched to a gene: 6. CDR3 in DNA: TGTGCCAGCAGCTTACCCGGACTAGCGGGAGGGAATCAAGAGACCCAGTACTTC. Its protein product is CASSLPGLAGGNQETQYF.

This chain connects TRBV27 to TRBJ1-1; TRBD1 is a possible D gene (6 bases). The CDR3 sequence is 15 residues long. Germline V gene lookup returns CDR1 MNHEY and CDR2 SMNVEV (reference sequence). Trimming removed 6 bases at V and 1 base at J, with 15 bases between. CDR3 amino acids: CASRGYTGWNTEAFF. The CDR3 DNA follows: TGTGCCAGCAGGGGATACACAGGGTGGAACACTGAAGCTTTCTTT.

Only one count was recorded for this clone. The chain couples TRBV27 to TRBJ2-3, with D maybe TRBD1 (5 bases). V lost 11 bases and J 8 bases, leaving 14 bases between the germline ends. Germline-derived CDR1 and CDR2 are MNHEY and SMNVEV (reference sequence). The CDR3 is made up of 11 amino acids. The CDR3: CAAQSQGTQYF. Written as DNA, the CDR3 is TGTGCCGCTCAAAGTCAGGGTACGCAGTATTTT.

A note on this clone: Other nucleotide sequences from this sample produce the same CDR3. The chain recombines TRBV19 with TRBJ2-7, with 7 bases aligning to TRBD1. This CDR3 is built from 15 residues. V lost 3 bases and J lost 4; bases outside the gene matches: 9. The V gene's germline CDR1 is LNHDA and CDR2 SQIVND (reference sequence). CDR3 DNA: TGTGCCAGTAGTATTAGGTCAGGGGGAACGTACGAGCAGTACTTC. Protein sequence: CASSIRSGGTYEQYF.

The chain joins TRBV6-6 to TRBJ1-6, with D possibly matching TRBD1 (6 bases). Trimming stripped 8 bases from V and 6 bases from J, with 14 bases between. The CDR3 is made up of 14 amino acids. Germline V gene data show CDR1 as MNHNY and CDR2 as SVGAGI (reference sequence). The CDR3 reads CASAGQSLNSPLHF. DNA of the CDR3: TGTGCCAGCGCCGGACAGAGTCTTAATTCACCCCTCCACTTT.

This chain joins TRBV19 and TRBJ2-1; maybe TRBD1 (5 bases). V lost 8 bases, J lost 1 base, and 15 bases lay in between. This CDR3 comprises 15 residues. The V gene's germline CDR1 is LNHDA and CDR2 SQIVND (reference sequence). DNA for the CDR3: TGTGCCAGTTCTTCAGGGTATTCATCCTACAATGAGCAGTTCTTC. This translates into CASSSGYSSYNEQFF.

V is TRBV9 and J is TRBJ2-7; D gene uncertain. Trimming shortened V by 0 bases and J by 3 bases, and 13 bases separated the two germline ends. The CDR3 covers 15 residues. The germline CDR1 and CDR2 sequences are SGDLS and YYNGEE. The CDR3 DNA reads as TGTGCCAGCAGCGTAGGTCGGTCTCCAATCTACGAGCAGTACTTC. It yields the protein CASSVGRSPIYEQYF.

V is TRBV19 and J is TRBJ2-1; TRBD2 agrees at 11 bases. Looked up from germline, CDR1 is LNHDA and CDR2 is SQIVND (reference sequence). V shed 2 bases and J 9 bases; nucleotides not matched to a gene: 6. The CDR3 loop spans 15 amino acids. The CDR3: CASSITSGGPIEQFF. For the CDR3, the DNA is TGTGCCAGTAGTATAACTAGCGGGGGTCCGATTGAGCAGTTCTTC.

The chain combines TRBV28 with TRBJ1-3; D uncertain. The length of the CDR3 is 17 residues. The V and J ends lost 6 bases and 2 bases respectively, with 20 bases between them. The V gene's germline CDR1 is MDHEN and CDR2 SYDVKM. CDR3 DNA: TGTGCCAGCAGCCTTCTAGTCCCTCAAGGTCCTGGAAACACCATATATTTT. Amino acids: CASSLLVPQGPGNTIYF.

This chain links TRBV3-1 (or the pseudogene TRBV3-2) with TRBJ2-7, with D perhaps TRBD1 (6 bases). Germline-derived CDR1 and CDR2 are LGHDT and YNNKEL (reference sequence). This CDR3 comprises 16 residues. Trimming stripped 1 base from V and 3 bases from J, with 16 bases between. The CDR3 is CASSQALGQGRYEQYF. The CDR3 coding sequence is TGTGCCAGCAGCCAAGCCCTCGGGCAGGGGCGCTACGAGCAGTACTTC.

This chain joins TRBV12-3 or TRBV12-4 and TRBJ2-2; D is unresolved. Trimming removed 7 bases from V and 6 bases from J, with 9 bases in between. This CDR3 is built from 12 residues. The CDR3 DNA reads as TGTGCCAGCACCGACAAGCCCGGGGAGCTGTTTTTT. Translated, it gives CASTDKPGELFF.

V gene TRBV7-2 combines with J gene TRBJ1-6; maybe TRBD1 (5 bases). The CDR3 is 14 amino acids. Germline CDR1 is SGHTA and CDR2 is FQGNSA. The ends were cut back, 3 bases at V and 7 bases at J, with 10 bases in the middle. CDR3 nucleotides: TGTGCCAGCAGCTTGGGGGGGTGGAATTCACCCCTCCACTTT. It specifies CASSLGGWNSPLHF.

This clone showed up just once. The CDR3 DNA reads as TGCGCCAGCAGGTTCAGGACTGAGACAGGTGAAAAACTGTTTTTT. It specifies CASRFRTETGEKLFF. The V call is TRBV5-1, the J call TRBJ1-4; a possible D gene is TRBD1 (6 bases). This CDR3 contains 15 residues. Germline assignment: CDR1 SGHRS and CDR2 YFSETQ. V lost 5 bases and J lost 7, with 18 bases in between.

The V call is TRBV28, the J call TRBJ2-7; the match to TRBD1 covers 7 bases. The germline CDR1 and CDR2 sequences are MDHEN and SYDVKM. The CDR3 extends over 15 amino acids. V lost 5 bases, J lost 2 bases, and 9 bases stayed unmatched. CDR3 DNA sequence: TGTGCCAGCAGTCAAAACAGGGGCGCTACCTACGAGCAGTACTTC. Its translation: CASSQNRGATYEQYF.

The chain uses TRBV19 and TRBJ2-4; 7 bases line up with TRBD2. The V gene's germline CDR1 is LNHDA and CDR2 SQIVND (reference sequence). The CDR3 extends over 16 amino acids. Trimming at V came to 3 bases and at J to 1 base, leaving 6 bases not matched to a gene. This CDR3 is CASSMGGFTAKNIQYF. CDR3 DNA: TGTGCCAGTAGTATGGGAGGGTTTACGGCCAAAAACATTCAGTACTTC.

CDR3 sequence reads: CASSEYGNEQFF. The CDR3 DNA reads TGTGCCAGCAGTGAATACGGCAATGAGCAGTTCTTC. This rearrangement joins TRBV25-1 to TRBJ2-1, with D unclear. The CDR3 has 12 residues. V was cut by 0 bases and J by 6 bases, with 3 bases left in between. Germline-derived CDR1 and CDR2 are MGHDK and SYGVNS.

The gene calls are TRBV6-5 and TRBJ1-2; 8 bases fit TRBD1. V trimming: 3 bases; J trimming: 9 bases; junction bases outside the gene matches: 6. Per germline, CDR1 MNHEY and CDR2 SVGAGI. The CDR3 has 13 residues. CDR3 protein: CASSYSRTGSYTF. CDR3 nucleotides: TGTGCCAGCAGTTATTCCAGGACAGGGAGCTACACCTTC.

The V call is TRBV10-3, the J call TRBJ2-1; 7 positions agree with TRBD1. V was clipped by 0 bases and J by 4 bases; unmatched bases: 3. Germline loops: CDR1 ENHRY, CDR2 SYGVKD. The CDR3 has 15 amino acids. DNA for the CDR3: TGTGCCATCAGTGAGTCTAGGACAGGTTACAATGAGCAGTTCTTC. It encodes CAISESRTGYNEQFF.

The table lists this clone with a few counts. The chain couples TRBV19 to TRBJ1-2; D gene uncertain. The CDR3 is 14 residues long. Trimming removed 8 bases from V and 4 bases from J, with 17 bases in between. Germline lookup yields CDR1 LNHDA and CDR2 SQIVND (reference sequence). The CDR3 DNA sequence: TGTGCCAGTCGTCGGTCGGGGTCCTCCTATGGCTACACCTTC. Residues: CASRRSGSSYGYTF.

This clone was observed once. CDR3 coding DNA: TGTGCCAGCAGCAAATCTCGGGGGTCCTACGAGCAGTACTTC. Translating it yields CASSKSRGSYEQYF. The chain is built from TRBV5-8 and TRBJ2-7; D may be TRBD2 (6 bases). With 4 bases removed from V and 1 base from J, the gap between germline ends came to 12 bases. Germline V gene data show CDR1 as SGHTS and CDR2 as YDEGEE. The CDR3 extends over 14 amino acids.

This chain links TRBV6-5 with TRBJ1-3, with TRBD1 identical over 8 bases. Germline V CDR1 and CDR2: MNHEY, SVGAGI. This CDR3 spans 13 amino acids. The ends lost 6 bases at V and 3 bases at J; junction bases unmatched: 1. The CDR3 DNA sequence: TGTGCCAGCAGGACAGGGGTTGGAAACACCATATATTTT. Protein product: CASRTGVGNTIYF.